Listed below are T cell receptor beta chains from one sample, sequenced in a study of blood T cell repertoires in COVID-19. Here immunoSEQ multiplex PCR was the method, and the copy in TCRdb shows in-frame clones only, minus some. Here the sample spans about 170,000 clones, approximately 84% being singletons. The sample comprised peripheral blood. The receptors shown here come from a woman older than 75 with acute or convalescent COVID-19. CDR3s include the opening cysteine and the closing phenylalanine or tryptophan. Each record gives: D gene, J gene, V gene, clone size, CDR3 DNA, CDR3 protein. The D gene is left open where the match is weak. Size is omitted from some rows. Given values are once, few, many or a class for expanded clones.

d_call: -; j_call: TRBJ1-1; v_call: TRBV19; clone_size: -; cdr3_nt: TGTGCCAGTTTCGTGGCTGTGGGAGTGAACACTGAAGCTTTCTTT; cdr3_aa: CASFVAVGVNTEAFF
d_call: -; j_call: TRBJ1-4; v_call: TRBV19; clone_size: -; cdr3_nt: TGTGCCAGTAGTATCCCGGGAGGTCTGGGTGAAAAACTGTTTTTT; cdr3_aa: CASSIPGGLGEKLFF
d_call: TRBD1; j_call: TRBJ1-5; v_call: TRBV2; clone_size: -; cdr3_nt: TGTGCCAGCAGTGGCGAGACAGGGGCGGTCAATCAGCCCCAGCATTTT; cdr3_aa: CASSGETGAVNQPQHF
d_call: -; j_call: TRBJ1-1; v_call: TRBV30; clone_size: -; cdr3_nt: TGTGCCTGGAGCCCTGGGGTCGGGGTTAGGGCTTTCTTT; cdr3_aa: CAWSPGVGVRAFF
d_call: TRBD2; j_call: TRBJ2-1; v_call: TRBV29-1; clone_size: -; cdr3_nt: TGCAGCGTCCCGGCGGGAGGACGACAAAGCTCCTACAATGAGCAGTTCTTC; cdr3_aa: CSVPAGGRQSSYNEQFF
d_call: -; j_call: TRBJ1-5; v_call: TRBV2; clone_size: few; cdr3_nt: TGTGCCAGCAGGAAGGGCGGGCAGCCCCAGCATTTT; cdr3_aa: CASRKGGQPQHF
d_call: -; j_call: TRBJ2-3; v_call: TRBV11-2; clone_size: once; cdr3_nt: TGTGCCAGCAGCTTTCGACTAGATTCCAGCACAGATACGCAGTATTTT; cdr3_aa: CASSFRLDSSTDTQYF
d_call: -; j_call: TRBJ1-1; v_call: TRBV18; clone_size: -; cdr3_nt: TGTGCCAGCTCACCACTAAGATCAGGGGCCACTGAAGCTTTCTTT; cdr3_aa: CASSPLRSGATEAFF
d_call: -; j_call: TRBJ1-2; v_call: TRBV6-5; clone_size: -; cdr3_nt: TGTGCCAGCAAAACCCCCAGGGGCTACACCTTC; cdr3_aa: CASKTPRGYTF
d_call: TRBD1; j_call: TRBJ1-5; v_call: TRBV7-2; clone_size: -; cdr3_nt: TGTGCCAGCAGCCGCGGGACAGGTGAAAATCAGCCCCAGCATTTT; cdr3_aa: CASSRGTGENQPQHF
d_call: -; j_call: TRBJ1-1; v_call: TRBV7-9; clone_size: -; cdr3_nt: TGTGCCAGCAGCTGGGGCGAAGATGGGGATCCCCCCGAAGCTTTCTTT; cdr3_aa: CASSWGEDGDPPEAFF
d_call: -; j_call: TRBJ2-1; v_call: TRBV3-1/TRBV3-2; clone_size: -; cdr3_nt: TGTGCCAGCGCATTGCTATGGGCCAATGAGCAGTTCTTC; cdr3_aa: CASALLWANEQFF
d_call: -; j_call: TRBJ2-7; v_call: TRBV5-1; clone_size: -; cdr3_nt: TGCGCCAGCAGCTATGGAACCCAGGGAACCTACGAGCAGTACTTC; cdr3_aa: CASSYGTQGTYEQYF
d_call: TRBD1; j_call: TRBJ1-1; v_call: TRBV19; clone_size: few; cdr3_nt: TGTGCCAGTAGTATAGGACAGGGCTTTCCTGAAGCTTTCTTT; cdr3_aa: CASSIGQGFPEAFF
d_call: -; j_call: TRBJ1-2; v_call: TRBV20-1; clone_size: -; cdr3_nt: TGCAGTGCTCGGACAATCAGCGGCTACACCTTC; cdr3_aa: CSARTISGYTF
d_call: -; j_call: TRBJ1-5; v_call: TRBV18; clone_size: few; cdr3_nt: TGTGCCAGCTCCCCCGACGACAGTACCGGTCAGCCCCAGCATTTT; cdr3_aa: CASSPDDSTGQPQHF
d_call: TRBD1; j_call: TRBJ1-2; v_call: TRBV4-1; clone_size: -; cdr3_nt: TGCGCCAGCAGCCAAGAAGGGGAAGGACAGGCACTCGATGGCTACACCTTC; cdr3_aa: CASSQEGEGQALDGYTF
d_call: TRBD1; j_call: TRBJ2-1; v_call: TRBV5-6; clone_size: -; cdr3_nt: TGTGCCAGCAGCTTAGGGACAGGGGGCCCTTTACATGAGCAGTTCTTC; cdr3_aa: CASSLGTGGPLHEQFF
d_call: TRBD2; j_call: TRBJ2-5; v_call: TRBV5-1; clone_size: -; cdr3_nt: TGCGCCAGCAGCTCCGGGACTAGCGGGAGTGAGACCCAGTACTTC; cdr3_aa: CASSSGTSGSETQYF
d_call: -; j_call: TRBJ2-7; v_call: TRBV7-2; clone_size: -; cdr3_nt: TGTGCCAGCAGCTTAGTCGGGGCAGGGGCTGCCTACGAGCAGTACTTC; cdr3_aa: CASSLVGAGAAYEQYF
d_call: -; j_call: TRBJ2-2; v_call: TRBV12-3/TRBV12-4; clone_size: once; cdr3_nt: TGTGCCAGCAGAACGGGAGTTGCCGGGGAGCTGTTTTTT; cdr3_aa: CASRTGVAGELFF
d_call: -; j_call: TRBJ2-3; v_call: TRBV5-4; clone_size: -; cdr3_nt: TGTGCCAGCAGCTTGGCCCTAGATGCAGATACGCAGTATTTT; cdr3_aa: CASSLALDADTQYF
d_call: TRBD1; j_call: TRBJ2-5; v_call: TRBV5-1; clone_size: -; cdr3_nt: TGCGCCAGCAGCAGGGGACAGGGGGAACAAGAGACCCAGTACTTC; cdr3_aa: CASSRGQGEQETQYF
d_call: -; j_call: TRBJ1-1; v_call: TRBV7-9; clone_size: -; cdr3_nt: TGTGCCAGCAGCGTCGGGACACTGAACACTGAAGCTTTCTTT; cdr3_aa: CASSVGTLNTEAFF
d_call: TRBD1; j_call: TRBJ2-7; v_call: TRBV11-2; clone_size: -; cdr3_nt: TGTGCCAGCAGCCAGGACAGGAGCTCCTACGAGCAGTACTTC; cdr3_aa: CASSQDRSSYEQYF
d_call: -; j_call: TRBJ2-5; v_call: TRBV6-5; clone_size: -; cdr3_nt: TGTGCCAGCAGACCAAGCGGGCTAGAGGAGACCCAGTACTTC; cdr3_aa: CASRPSGLEETQYF
d_call: TRBD1; j_call: TRBJ2-5; v_call: TRBV3-1/TRBV3-2; clone_size: -; cdr3_nt: TGTGCCAGCAGCCAGGGACAGGGCCAAGAGACCCAGTACTTC; cdr3_aa: CASSQGQGQETQYF
d_call: TRBD2; j_call: TRBJ2-1; v_call: TRBV4-1; clone_size: -; cdr3_nt: TGCGCCAGCAGCCCCAGACTAGCGGGTCCCAATGAGCAGTTCTTC; cdr3_aa: CASSPRLAGPNEQFF
d_call: -; j_call: TRBJ2-3; v_call: TRBV19; clone_size: -; cdr3_nt: TGTGCCAGTAGCCTGAAGGGACTTGCTACGCAGTATTTT; cdr3_aa: CASSLKGLATQYF
d_call: TRBD2; j_call: TRBJ2-3; v_call: TRBV18; clone_size: -; cdr3_nt: TGTGCCAGCTCACCTAGGACTAGCGTTGACACAGATACGCAGTATTTT; cdr3_aa: CASSPRTSVDTDTQYF
d_call: -; j_call: TRBJ1-5; v_call: TRBV5-6; clone_size: -; cdr3_nt: TGTGCCAGCAGCTTGGGGGGAGCTCAGCCCCAGCATTTT; cdr3_aa: CASSLGGAQPQHF
d_call: TRBD1; j_call: TRBJ2-7; v_call: TRBV30; clone_size: -; cdr3_nt: TGTGCCGGAGAAACGGGACAGCGCTACGAGCAGTACTTC; cdr3_aa: CAGETGQRYEQYF
d_call: -; j_call: TRBJ2-7; v_call: TRBV5-4; clone_size: -; cdr3_nt: TGTGCCAGCAGCTTGAGCGGCCTATCCTACGAGCAGTACTTC; cdr3_aa: CASSLSGLSYEQYF
d_call: TRBD1; j_call: TRBJ1-2; v_call: TRBV18; clone_size: -; cdr3_nt: TGTGCCAGCTCACCAGGCAGGGGGCAAGACTATGGCTACACCTTC; cdr3_aa: CASSPGRGQDYGYTF
d_call: TRBD2; j_call: TRBJ2-1; v_call: TRBV5-1; clone_size: few; cdr3_nt: TGCGCCAGCAGCTCCGGGACTAGCGGGAGAACCTACAATGAGCAGTTCTTC; cdr3_aa: CASSSGTSGRTYNEQFF
d_call: TRBD2; j_call: TRBJ2-5; v_call: TRBV7-2; clone_size: once; cdr3_nt: TGTGCCAGCAGCCCTAGCGGGCGCCAAGAGACCCAGTACTTC; cdr3_aa: CASSPSGRQETQYF
d_call: -; j_call: TRBJ1-2; v_call: TRBV7-9; clone_size: once; cdr3_nt: TGTGCCAGCAGCTTAGACGCCGGAGTAATCTATGGCTACACCTTC; cdr3_aa: CASSLDAGVIYGYTF
d_call: -; j_call: TRBJ1-5; v_call: TRBV3-1/TRBV3-2; clone_size: -; cdr3_nt: TGTGCCAGCAGCCAAGGTCTCGGGGGGCTAGAGCAGCCCCAGCATTTT; cdr3_aa: CASSQGLGGLEQPQHF
d_call: TRBD1; j_call: TRBJ1-5; v_call: TRBV27; clone_size: -; cdr3_nt: TGTGCCAGCAGTTTACACGGACAGGGGATTCAGCCCCAGCATTTT; cdr3_aa: CASSLHGQGIQPQHF
d_call: -; j_call: TRBJ2-1; v_call: TRBV7-9; clone_size: -; cdr3_nt: TGTGCCAGCAGCTTAGTAGGAGGTGAGCAGTTCTTC; cdr3_aa: CASSLVGGEQFF
d_call: -; j_call: TRBJ2-7; v_call: TRBV5-1; clone_size: -; cdr3_nt: TGCGCCAGCTTCGGTTCAGGCTACGAGCAGTACTTC; cdr3_aa: CASFGSGYEQYF
d_call: -; j_call: TRBJ2-2; v_call: TRBV18; clone_size: -; cdr3_nt: TGTGCCAGCTCCCAGGGGTCCGGGGAGCTGTTTTTT; cdr3_aa: CASSQGSGELFF
d_call: -; j_call: TRBJ2-7; v_call: TRBV5-1; clone_size: -; cdr3_nt: TGCGCCAGCAGCTTTTCTGGGAGAAACCACGAGCAGTACTTC; cdr3_aa: CASSFSGRNHEQYF
d_call: TRBD1; j_call: TRBJ1-1; v_call: TRBV19; clone_size: -; cdr3_nt: TGTGCCAGTAGTCTTACAGGGGGGATGAACACTGAAGCTTTCTTT; cdr3_aa: CASSLTGGMNTEAFF
d_call: TRBD2; j_call: TRBJ2-1; v_call: TRBV27; clone_size: few; cdr3_nt: TGTGCCAGCAGTTTAAGGTCTAGGTCTAGCGGGAGGACGCGCAATGAGCAGTTCTTC; cdr3_aa: CASSLRSRSSGRTRNEQFF
d_call: TRBD2; j_call: TRBJ2-1; v_call: TRBV18; clone_size: -; cdr3_nt: TGTGCCAGCTCATCGGGACTAGGGAAATACAATGAGCAGTTCTTC; cdr3_aa: CASSSGLGKYNEQFF
d_call: TRBD1; j_call: TRBJ2-1; v_call: TRBV4-1; clone_size: -; cdr3_nt: TGCGCCAGCAGCCGCACAGGGGGTTGGGAGCAGTTCTTC; cdr3_aa: CASSRTGGWEQFF
d_call: TRBD1; j_call: TRBJ1-2; v_call: TRBV10-1; clone_size: -; cdr3_nt: TGCGCCAGCAGTCGGGACAGGGTCAATGGCTACACCTTC; cdr3_aa: CASSRDRVNGYTF
d_call: TRBD1; j_call: TRBJ2-5; v_call: TRBV9; clone_size: -; cdr3_nt: TGTGCCAGCAGTCGGACAGGGGGCTTAGAGACCCAGTACTTC; cdr3_aa: CASSRTGGLETQYF
d_call: -; j_call: TRBJ1-5; v_call: TRBV21-1; clone_size: -; cdr3_nt: TGTGCCAGCAGCAAAGCTACGGGGGGGCAGGGCAATCAGCCCCAGCATTTT; cdr3_aa: CASSKATGGQGNQPQHF
d_call: -; j_call: TRBJ2-4; v_call: TRBV27; clone_size: -; cdr3_nt: TGTGCCAGCGGGCAGGGGACAAACATTCAGTACTTC; cdr3_aa: CASGQGTNIQYF
d_call: -; j_call: TRBJ1-2; v_call: TRBV9; clone_size: -; cdr3_nt: TGTGCCAGCAGCGTAGCTCTAGGTTTTGGCTACACCTTC; cdr3_aa: CASSVALGFGYTF
d_call: -; j_call: TRBJ2-5; v_call: TRBV7-2; clone_size: -; cdr3_nt: TGTGCCAGCAGCTCCCGGCAAGAGACCCAGTACTTC; cdr3_aa: CASSSRQETQYF
d_call: TRBD1; j_call: TRBJ1-2; v_call: TRBV27; clone_size: -; cdr3_nt: TGTGCCAGCAGTTTATTTCGGGGACAGGCGGACGGCTACACCTTC; cdr3_aa: CASSLFRGQADGYTF